A selection of T cell receptor beta chains follows, all from one sample in a study of regulatory T cells in long-lasting Graves disease. In TCRdb, the multiplex PCR reads were re-called with MiXCR into one record per CDR3 protein. The table has hundreds of thousands of distinct CDR3 sequences, about 12% seen once. These records were also assigned to another study, of T cells in Graves' hyperthyroidism and ophthalmopathy.

This specimen was peripheral blood mononuclear cells (PBMCs), taken at new diagnosis, from a patient treated with antithyroid drugs. The receptors derive from a woman in her 30s with Graves disease. Each CDR3 is given without its conserved first and last residue.

v_call	j_call	cdr3_aa
TRBV11-1	TRBJ2-1	ASSRRQGSTEQF
TRBV20-1	TRBJ2-5	SAKGYAVN
TRBV19	TRBJ1-1	ASGPPLNTEAF
TRBV27	TRBJ2-1	AGSLGHPALNEQF
TRBV13	TRBJ2-7	ASTLDSSYEQY
TRBV6-1	TRBJ2-7	ASRTTLGVGEQY
TRBV6-1	TRBJ2-7	ASSTGTSRLKY
TRBV6-5	TRBJ2-2	ASSYGGGQSRSGELF
TRBV6-2/TRBV6-3	TRBJ2-2	ASSYSITTGELF
TRBV11-2	TRBJ2-2	ASSLLLGELF
TRBV6-1	TRBJ2-7	ASSQRAGRSYEQY
TRBV7-9	TRBJ2-5	ASSLNSGPQETQY
TRBV20-1	TRBJ1-5	SARDHRAPNQPQH
TRBV11-2	TRBJ1-6	ASRLDRDGSPLH
TRBV28	TRBJ1-5	ASSQGGSGQPQH
TRBV28	TRBJ2-7	ASSPGRLLVYEQY
TRBV6-2/TRBV6-3	TRBJ2-1	ASSKRDIFPYNEQF